Described below is a single T cell receptor beta chain sequence and its context. Its antigen is unidentified. These data belong to a study of identical twins. Per germline, CDR1 DFQATT and CDR2 SNEGSKA (reference sequence). The CDR3 covers 14 residues. The J segment lost 6 bases and the V segment lost 0 bases, leaving 4 bases of the junction unmatched. Donors uniformly comprised healthy Caucasians. Broader study findings: In monozygotic twins, models underestimated the sharing of out-of-frame TCR alpha.

TCRdb passed the 5' RACE reads through MiXCR, listing each CDR3 protein once. This table holds about 1.7 million distinct CDR3 sequences, under 35% found once. Sequencing was carried out using cord blood. The sequence was collected from a newborn girl in good health. The chain links TRBV20-1 to TRBJ2-2; 7 bases match TRBD1. CDR3: CSARDQGGPGELFF. CDR3 bases: TGCAGTGCTAGAGATCAAGGGGGCCCCGGGGAGCTGTTTTTT.